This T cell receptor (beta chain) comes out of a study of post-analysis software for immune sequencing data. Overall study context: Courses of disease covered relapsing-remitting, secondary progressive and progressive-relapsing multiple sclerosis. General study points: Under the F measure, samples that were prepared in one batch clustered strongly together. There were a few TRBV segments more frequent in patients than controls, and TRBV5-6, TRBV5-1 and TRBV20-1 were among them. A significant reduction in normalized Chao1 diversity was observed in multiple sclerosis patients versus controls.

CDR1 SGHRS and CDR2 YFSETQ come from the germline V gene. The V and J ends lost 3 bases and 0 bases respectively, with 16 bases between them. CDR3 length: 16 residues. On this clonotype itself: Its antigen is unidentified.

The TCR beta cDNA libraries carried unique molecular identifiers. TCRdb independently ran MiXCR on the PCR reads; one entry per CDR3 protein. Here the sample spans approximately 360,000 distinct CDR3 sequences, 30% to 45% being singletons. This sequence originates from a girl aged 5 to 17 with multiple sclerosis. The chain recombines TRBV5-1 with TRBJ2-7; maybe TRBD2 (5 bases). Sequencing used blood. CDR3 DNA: TGCGCCAGCAGCTCCCTCGGCGGGCAGAGCTCCTACGAGCAGTACTTC. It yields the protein CASSSLGGQSSYEQYF.